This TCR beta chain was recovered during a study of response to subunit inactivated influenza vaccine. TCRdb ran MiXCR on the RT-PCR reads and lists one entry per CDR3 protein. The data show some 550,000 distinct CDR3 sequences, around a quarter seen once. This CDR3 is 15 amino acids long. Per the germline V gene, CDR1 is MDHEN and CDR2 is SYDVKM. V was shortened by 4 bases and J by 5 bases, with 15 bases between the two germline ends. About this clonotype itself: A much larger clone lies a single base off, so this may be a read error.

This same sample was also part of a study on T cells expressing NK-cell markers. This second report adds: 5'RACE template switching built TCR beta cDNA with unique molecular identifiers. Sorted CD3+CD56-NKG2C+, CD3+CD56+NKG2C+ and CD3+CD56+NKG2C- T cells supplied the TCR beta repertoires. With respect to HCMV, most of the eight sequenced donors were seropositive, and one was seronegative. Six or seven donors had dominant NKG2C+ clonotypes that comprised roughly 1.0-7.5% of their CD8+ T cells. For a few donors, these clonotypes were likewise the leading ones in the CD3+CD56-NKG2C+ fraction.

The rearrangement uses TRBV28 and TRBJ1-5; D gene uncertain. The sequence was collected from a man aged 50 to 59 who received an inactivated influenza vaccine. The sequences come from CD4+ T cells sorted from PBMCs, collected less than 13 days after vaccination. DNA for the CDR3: TGTGCCAGCAGTTCGTCGGGGATAGGTTATCAGCCCCAGCATTTT. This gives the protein CASSSSGIGYQPQHF.